Listed here are 32 T cell receptor beta chains from one sample, sequenced in a study of beta chain features in type 1 diabetes. Since all of the isolated RNA was reverse transcribed, expressed TCRB transcripts were what got sequenced. Sequencing was performed with immunoSEQ multiplex PCR; in TCRdb, only in-frame clones are kept and a portion is missing. The data contain hundreds of thousands of clones, roughly two thirds of them seen just once; the ten biggest clones take up around 0.05%. The sample comprised naive CD4+ T cells from blood. The origin of the receptors is a man aged 25-45 years in good health.

This clone was seen a few times. The rearrangement links TRBV14 to TRBJ2-4; possible D gene TRBD1, 6 bases. Trimming removed 0 bases at V and 8 bases at J, with 11 bases between. In germline, CDR1 is SGHDN, CDR2 FVKESK. This CDR3 contains 14 residues. The CDR3 DNA follows: TGTGCCAGCAGCCAAGATCGCGAGGGGGACATTCAGTACTTC. This sequence encodes CASSQDREGDIQYF.

V gene TRBV30 combines with J gene TRBJ2-7, with TRBD2 matching over 13 bases. The trim removed 2 bases at V and 7 bases at J, leaving 5 bases unmatched. Germline V lookup: CDR1 GTSNPN, CDR2 SVGIG (reference sequence). The CDR3 runs to 14 residues. CDR3: CAWSLLAGGQEQYF. The CDR3 DNA reads as TGTGCCTGGAGTCTACTAGCGGGGGGGCAAGAGCAGTACTTC.

This sequence joins TRBV9 and TRBJ2-1; 10 bases line up with TRBD2. The CDR3 runs to 16 residues. The ends lost 3 bases at V and 4 bases at J; junction bases unmatched: 7. In germline, CDR1 is SGDLS, CDR2 YYNGEE. This CDR3 is CASSGSTSGPYNEQFF. For the CDR3, the DNA is TGTGCCAGCAGCGGGTCGACTAGCGGGCCTTACAATGAGCAGTTCTTC.

V usage is TRBV6-5 and J usage is TRBJ2-4; TRBD2 might be the D (6 bases). With 3 bases removed from V and 3 bases from J, the gap between germline ends came to 9 bases. The germline gives CDR1 MNHEY, CDR2 SVGAGI. The CDR3 sequence is 14 residues long. CDR3 protein: CASSYRRGKNIQYF. The CDR3, as DNA: TGTGCCAGCAGTTATCGGAGGGGCAAAAACATTCAGTACTTC.

J is TRBJ2-3 and V is TRBV29-1; 9 bases are a match to TRBD1. Germline CDR1 SQVTM, CDR2 ANQGSEA. CDR3 size: 11 residues. Here the CDR3 DNA reads TGCAGTGGGACAGGGCCTAATACGCAGTATTTT. It is translated as CSGTGPNTQYF.

The chain links TRBV30 to TRBJ2-1, with D possibly matching TRBD2 (5 bases). V was clipped by 7 bases and J by 1 base, with 17 bases between them. Germline V gene lookup returns CDR1 GTSNPN and CDR2 SVGIG (reference sequence). The CDR3 is 15 amino acids. The CDR3, as DNA: TGTGCCTCGACTACTAGTCGGGTATCCTACAATGAGCAGTTCTTC. It specifies CASTTSRVSYNEQFF. The whole variable domain, filled in from reference TRBV30 and TRBJ2-1, reads SQTIHQWPATLVQPVGSPLSLECTVEGTSNPNLYWYRQAAGRGLQLLFYSVGIGQISSEVPQNLSASRPQDRQFILSSKKLLLSDSGFYLCASTTSRVSYNEQFFGPGTRLTVL.

A few counts support this clone. The CDR3 region is CSAFSNEQFF. CDR3 DNA sequence: TGCAGTGCATTTAGCAATGAGCAGTTCTTC. The V and J genes are TRBV20-1 and TRBJ2-1; D is unresolved. Germline assignment: CDR1 DFQATT and CDR2 SNEGSKA (reference sequence). With 6 bases removed from V and 6 bases from J, the gap between germline ends came to 6 bases. The CDR3 sequence is 10 residues long.

The chain uses TRBV7-9 and TRBJ2-7; unclear D gene. CDR1 and CDR2 from the germline V gene are SEHNR and FQNEAQ (reference sequence). This CDR3 contains 13 residues. V was trimmed by 6 bases and J by 4 bases, leaving 13 bases between them. CDR3 amino acids: CASSSPSRYEQYF. CDR3 bases: TGTGCCAGCAGTAGCCCCTCTCGATACGAGCAGTACTTC.

The rearrangement uses TRBV9 and TRBJ2-1, with TRBD2 identical over 8 bases. There are 15 residues in the CDR3. With V trimmed by 2 bases and J by 3 bases, 4 bases remained unmatched. CDR1 and CDR2 (germline): SGDLS, YYNGEE. For the CDR3, the DNA is TGTGCCAGCAGCGTTAGGCTAGCGGGCTACAATGAGCAGTTCTTC. Its protein is CASSVRLAGYNEQFF.

The chain employs TRBV30 and TRBJ1-4; no reliable D call. The CDR3 runs 13 residues. V gave up 0 bases and J gave up 12 bases, with 14 bases separating them. The germline gives CDR1 GTSNPN, CDR2 SVGIG (reference sequence). CDR3 in DNA: TGTGCCTGGAGTGTAGCGCTTCATGCGGAACTGTTTTTT. Its translation is CAWSVALHAELFF.

The count of this clone is one. The chain employs TRBV18 and TRBJ2-5; D perhaps matches TRBD2 (5 bases). CDR3 length: 15 amino acids. Germline V gene lookup returns CDR1 KGHSH and CDR2 LQKENI. V lost 2 bases to trimming and J lost 1 base, with 11 bases between them. CDR3 in amino acids: CASSPLFAGQETQYF. The DNA for the CDR3 is TGTGCCAGCTCACCATTATTTGCGGGCCAAGAGACCCAGTACTTC. The whole variable domain, filled in from reference TRBV18 and TRBJ2-5, reads NAGVMQNPRHLVRRRGQEARLRCSPMKGHSHVYWYRQLPEEGLKFMVYLQKENIIDESGMPKERFSAEFPKEGPSILRIQQVVRGDSAAYFCASSPLFAGQETQYFGPGTRLLVL.

The gene calls are TRBV7-9 and TRBJ2-1, with 11 bases matching TRBD2. The CDR3 runs 15 residues. Looked up from germline, CDR1 is SEHNR and CDR2 is FQNEAQ (reference sequence). The J segment lost 9 bases and the V segment lost 2 bases, leaving 6 bases of the junction unmatched. CDR3 DNA: TGTGCCAGCAGCTTACTAGCGGGAGGAATCGGTGAGCAGTTCTTC. Its protein is CASSLLAGGIGEQFF.

V usage is TRBV20-1 and J usage is TRBJ2-2; D uncertain. The CDR3 has 11 amino acids. V shed 6 bases and J shed 5 bases, with 7 bases lying between them. The germline V gene encodes CDR1 DFQATT and CDR2 SNEGSKA (reference sequence). For the CDR3, the DNA is TGCAGTGCCGCCAGTACCGGGGAGCTGTTTTTT. Its protein is CSAASTGELFF.

The rearrangement uses TRBV9 and TRBJ1-5; the D is unclear. The CDR3 contains 14 residues. V was cut by 4 bases and J by 4 bases, with 12 bases left in between. Germline CDR1 SGDLS, CDR2 YYNGEE. The CDR3 region has the DNA TGTGCCAGCAGCTCCTCGGTGGGGAATCAGCCCCAGCATTTT. Translation gives CASSSSVGNQPQHF.

The gene calls are TRBV10-3 and TRBJ2-1; 11 nucleotides match TRBD1. The CDR3 is 16 residues long. Germline CDR1 and CDR2: ENHRY and SYGVKD. V lost 3 bases to trimming and J lost 8 bases; unmatched junction nucleotides: 9. The CDR3 loop is CAISDYGQGAVDEQFF. The CDR3 nucleotides read TGTGCCATCAGTGATTACGGACAGGGGGCAGTCGATGAGCAGTTCTTC.

This chain links TRBV18 with TRBJ2-1, with 9 nucleotides matching TRBD2. The CDR3 is 16 amino acids. Losses at the gene ends were 2 bases for V and 9 bases for J; bases not matched to a gene: 11. Germline CDR1 and CDR2: KGHSH and LQKENI. The CDR3 DNA sequence: TGTGCCAGCTCACCATTCACAGGACTAGCGTCTCCTGAGCAGTTCTTC. Protein: CASSPFTGLASPEQFF.

This clone was seen once. The gene calls are TRBV11-2 and TRBJ2-1; D is possibly TRBD1 (5 bases). In germline, CDR1 is SGHAT, CDR2 FQNNGV. Trimming left V 5 bases short and J 3 bases short, with 11 bases between. CDR3 length: 14 amino acids. As DNA, the CDR3 is TGTGCCAGCAGCGAGACAGCGAACTACAATGAGCAGTTCTTC. The encoded protein is CASSETANYNEQFF.

The chain carries TRBV7-9 and TRBJ2-5, with D possibly matching TRBD2 (6 bases). The length of the CDR3 is 14 residues. Trimming stripped 4 bases from V and 4 bases from J, with 13 bases between. Germline CDR1 reads SEHNR; CDR2 reads FQNEAQ (reference sequence). The CDR3 is CASSSRERGETQYF. CDR3 in DNA: TGTGCCAGCAGCTCCCGGGAGAGGGGAGAGACCCAGTACTTC.

This clone was observed a handful of times. The chain joins TRBV4-1 to TRBJ1-2; D is unclear. The CDR3 has 14 residues. Germline V gives CDR1 MGHRA, CDR2 YSYEKL. V lost 4 bases, J lost 3 bases, and 12 bases lay in between. CDR3 loop: CASSRGRGDYGYTF. The CDR3 DNA sequence: TGCGCCAGCAGCCGAGGACGAGGAGACTATGGCTACACCTTC.

The rearrangement uses TRBV6-5 and TRBJ2-7; possible D gene TRBD2, 6 bases. Trimming removed 0 bases at V and 3 bases at J, with 12 bases between. From germline, CDR1 is MNHEY and CDR2 SVGAGI. The CDR3 is 15 residues long. The CDR3: CASSYSSDGGYEQYF. DNA of the CDR3: TGTGCCAGCAGTTACTCCTCAGACGGGGGCTACGAGCAGTACTTC.

This chain connects TRBV7-2 to TRBJ2-1; TRBD2 matches at 11 bases. Looked up from germline, CDR1 is SGHTA and CDR2 is FQGNSA. The CDR3 loop spans 15 amino acids. After removal of 8 bases from V and 0 bases from J, the junction contained 3 bases not matched to a gene. CDR3 bases: TGTGCCAGCGCTAGCGGGGGGTACTCCTACAATGAGCAGTTCTTC. Its protein product is CASASGGYSYNEQFF.

This clone was seen only a few times. V gene TRBV30 combines with J gene TRBJ2-7, with 7 bases that match TRBD2. Germline trimming cut 4 bases from V and 6 bases from J; bases unmatched to any gene: 9. Germline V gene data show CDR1 as GTSNPN and CDR2 as SVGIG (reference sequence). The CDR3 sequence is 13 residues long. The CDR3 is CAWTPGLRGEQYF. Written as DNA, the CDR3 is TGTGCCTGGACACCGGGACTAAGAGGCGAGCAGTACTTC.

This clone was seen a single time. The CDR3 coding sequence is TGTGCCAGCAGTCCCCAGGGGGGTAGAGACATTCAGTACTTC. As protein: CASSPQGGRDIQYF. The gene calls are TRBV28 and TRBJ2-4, with D possibly being TRBD1 (7 bases). CDR3 length equals 14 residues. Trimming removed 5 bases at V and 8 bases at J, with 16 bases between. Germline V gives CDR1 MDHEN, CDR2 SYDVKM.

This chain joins TRBV29-1 and TRBJ2-7, with a tentative D call TRBD1 (5 bases). V lost 0 bases and J 4 bases, leaving 7 bases between the germline ends. CDR3 size: 12 residues. Germline assignment: CDR1 SQVTM and CDR2 ANQGSEA. The CDR3 reads CSVEDQGYEQYF. The CDR3 nucleotides are TGCAGCGTTGAAGATCAGGGATACGAGCAGTACTTC.

This clone occurred a few times. This chain links TRBV30 with TRBJ2-3; 8 bases agree with TRBD1. The length of the CDR3 is 14 residues. The V and J ends lost 0 bases and 5 bases, in that order; junction bases with no gene match: 4. Germline CDR1 and CDR2: GTSNPN and SVGIG (reference sequence). CDR3 sequence (DNA): TGTGCCTGGAGTGTAGGACAGGGCCAAGATACGCAGTATTTT. This sequence encodes CAWSVGQGQDTQYF.

The chain couples TRBV7-2 to TRBJ2-7; D uncertain. The CDR3 covers 14 residues. V was clipped by 4 bases and J by 3 bases, with 13 bases between them. Germline V gene sequence: CDR1 SGHTA, CDR2 FQGNSA. The CDR3 DNA is TGTGCCAGCAGCTCCATTCGGGCTTTCTACGAGCAGTACTTC. Its protein is CASSSIRAFYEQYF.

This clone was picked up one time. The chain is built from TRBV30 and TRBJ2-1, with no clear D. The CDR3 sequence is 15 residues long. Germline CDR1 is GTSNPN and CDR2 is SVGIG (reference sequence). V shed 0 bases and J shed 4 bases, with 13 bases lying between them. CDR3 DNA sequence: TGTGCCTGGAGTGTAGTTAACCCCCAATACAATGAGCAGTTCTTC. Protein: CAWSVVNPQYNEQFF.

This clone has only a few counts. The chain has TRBV7-2 and TRBJ2-4; 14 positions match TRBD2. The germline CDR1 and CDR2 sequences are SGHTA and FQGNSA. The CDR3 is 15 residues long. V shed 4 bases, J shed 4 bases, and the junction held 0 bases outside the gene matches. For the CDR3, the DNA is TGTGCCAGCAGCTGGACTAGCGGGGGGAAAAACATTCAGTACTTC. It yields the protein CASSWTSGGKNIQYF.

V and J are TRBV7-2 and TRBJ2-5; possible D gene TRBD2, 5 bases. This CDR3 region has 14 residues. V was shortened by 5 bases and J by 5 bases, with 15 bases between the two germline ends. Germline loops: CDR1 SGHTA, CDR2 FQGNSA. CDR3 DNA sequence: TGTGCCAGCAGCCGAGAGGGTACATGGGAGACCCAGTACTTC. Translation: CASSREGTWETQYF.

This clone was detected only a few times. CDR3 sequence reads: CASSQEDRARYGYTF. CDR3 sequence (DNA): TGTGCCAGCAGTCAAGAAGACAGGGCCCGGTATGGCTACACCTTC. The chain combines TRBV13 with TRBJ1-2; 7 nucleotides agree with TRBD1. The V segment lost 6 bases and the J segment 5 bases; nucleotides outside the gene matches: 12. The CDR3 extends over 15 amino acids. Germline CDR1 reads PRHDT; CDR2 reads FYEKMQ (reference sequence).

This clone has a handful of counts. J is TRBJ2-6 and V is TRBV18, with no clear D. CDR3 length equals 20 residues. V lost 3 bases, J lost 1 base, and 22 bases lay in between. Germline V gene data show CDR1 as KGHSH and CDR2 as LQKENI. The DNA for the CDR3 is TGTGCCAGCTCACCGATAAATAGGCCGGATCCTTCGTCTGGGGCCAACGTCCTGACTTTC. This gives the protein CASSPINRPDPSSGANVLTF.

The CDR3 reads CAWSPVVGTEAFF. CDR3 bases: TGTGCCTGGAGCCCGGTGGTGGGCACTGAAGCTTTCTTT. The chain employs TRBV30 and TRBJ1-1; no definite D call. The ends were cut back, 3 bases at V and 4 bases at J, with 12 bases in the middle. Germline CDR1 is GTSNPN and CDR2 is SVGIG (reference sequence). The CDR3 spans 13 residues. The full variable domain, rest sourced from reference TRBV30 and TRBJ1-1, is SQTIHQWPATLVQPVGSPLSLECTVEGTSNPNLYWYRQAAGRGLQLLFYSVGIGQISSEVPQNLSASRPQDRQFILSSKKLLLSDSGFYLCAWSPVVGTEAFFGQGTRLTVV.